These 18 T cell receptor beta chains came from one sample sequenced in a study of blood T cell repertoires in COVID-19. Sequencing was performed with immunoSEQ multiplex PCR; in TCRdb, only in-frame clones are kept and a portion is missing. This table holds tens of thousands of clones, almost 85% found once. The sequenced sample was peripheral blood. The origin of the receptors is a human donor in a cohort sampled during active COVID-19.

The chain carries TRBV6-2 or TRBV6-3 and TRBJ1-3; 8 bases agree with TRBD1. With 4 bases clipped from V and 0 bases from J, the junction kept 14 bases outside the gene matches. There are 19 residues in the CDR3. CDR1 and CDR2 from the germline V gene are MNHEY and SVGEGT. The CDR3 reads CASSSPPGQGLDSGNTIYF. CDR3 coding DNA: TGTGCCAGCAGTTCTCCCCCCGGACAGGGACTCGACTCTGGAAACACCATATATTTT.

V gene TRBV4-1 combines with J gene TRBJ2-5; D is ambiguous. The ends were cut back, 1 base at V and 4 bases at J, with 10 bases in the middle. The CDR3 runs 14 residues. Germline values: CDR1 MGHRA, CDR2 YSYEKL. CDR3 DNA: TGCGCCAGCAGCCAAGGGGCAGCTCGAGAGACCCAGTACTTC. Residues: CASSQGAARETQYF.

This chain links TRBV30 with TRBJ1-3; the D is unclear. V was pared by 3 bases and J by 2 bases, with 5 bases between. The CDR3 runs to 12 residues. In germline, CDR1 is GTSNPN, CDR2 SVGIG (reference sequence). CDR3 sequence reads: CAWRYTGNTIYF. The CDR3 DNA sequence: TGTGCCTGGAGATACACTGGAAACACCATATATTTT.

In its sample, this clone is medium-sized. The chain carries TRBV18 and TRBJ1-4; D not resolved. This CDR3 has 13 amino acids. Germline CDR1 KGHSH, CDR2 LQKENI. V dropped 4 bases and J dropped 7 bases, with 10 bases sitting between them. The CDR3 spells CASSRESGEKLFF. In DNA form, the CDR3 reads TGTGCCAGCTCACGAGAGTCGGGTGAAAAACTGTTTTTT.

The sample holds one count of this clone. The rearrangement uses TRBV4-3 and TRBJ2-2, with TRBD1 as a possible D gene (6 bases). Trimming took 3 bases from V and 4 from J, leaving 15 bases between them. The CDR3 extends over 16 amino acids. CDR1 LGHNA and CDR2 YSLEER come from the germline V gene. DNA for the CDR3: TGCGCCAGCAGCCAGACTGGACAGATCTCCACCGGGGAGCTGTTTTTT. Translated: CASSQTGQISTGELFF.

This chain joins TRBV4-2 and TRBJ1-2; D is perhaps TRBD1 (6 bases). Per germline, CDR1 LGHNA and CDR2 YNFKEQ. The CDR3 is 12 residues long. Trimming pared 2 bases from V and 9 bases from J, leaving 10 bases between. CDR3 in DNA: TGTGCCAGCAGCCAACAAGGGGGTAGCTACACCTTC. It yields the protein CASSQQGGSYTF.

Only a few counts were recorded for this clone. The gene calls are TRBV5-1 and TRBJ1-2, with a possible D match to TRBD1 (5 bases). Germline V lookup: CDR1 SGHRS, CDR2 YFSETQ. The length of the CDR3 is 12 residues. V was cut by 1 base and J by 8 bases, with 9 bases left in between. CDR3 amino acids: CASSLTGEGYTF. The CDR3 bases are TGCGCCAGCAGCTTGACGGGGGAAGGCTACACCTTC.

The J gene is TRBJ1-6, the V gene TRBV12-3 or TRBV12-4, with D unresolved. Trimming took off 3 bases at V and 9 bases at J, with 6 bases between the two ends. This CDR3 comprises 12 residues. Here the CDR3 DNA reads TGTGCCAGCAGTTTCGGGATTTCACCCCTCCACTTT. This gives the protein CASSFGISPLHF.

This clone showed up just once. The rearrangement links TRBV24-1 to TRBJ2-5; tentatively, D is TRBD1 (6 bases). This CDR3 comprises 14 residues. CDR1 is KGHDR and CDR2 is SFDVKD in the germline V gene. The V gene lost 2 bases and the J gene lost 9 bases, with 15 bases spanning the gap. The CDR3 DNA reads as TGTGCCACCAGTGATTCGGGACATCGGCCGGCCCAGTACTTC. It is translated as CATSDSGHRPAQYF.

The CDR3 loop reads CASSQSFERGEQYF. CDR3 bases: TGTGCCAGCAGCCAAAGCTTTGAACGGGGGGAGCAGTACTTC. The chain has TRBV3-1 (or the pseudogene TRBV3-2) and TRBJ2-7; maybe TRBD2 (6 bases). V was clipped by 2 bases and J by 7 bases, with 15 bases between them. From germline, CDR1 is LGHDT and CDR2 YNNKEL (reference sequence). CDR3 length: 14 residues.

This chain connects TRBV12-3 or TRBV12-4 to TRBJ2-4, with D perhaps matching TRBD2 (5 bases). The CDR3 runs to 13 residues. V gave up 2 bases and J gave up 8 bases, with 10 bases separating them. The chain's CDR3 is CASSLRSGYIQYF. The CDR3 DNA sequence: TGTGCCAGCAGTTTACGGTCGGGGTACATTCAGTACTTC.

V usage is TRBV6-2 or TRBV6-3 and J usage is TRBJ1-2; 8 nucleotides line up with TRBD1. This CDR3 is built from 12 residues. Germline CDR1 and CDR2: MNHEY and SVGEGT. V was clipped by 4 bases and J by 8 bases; unmatched bases: 3. The CDR3 nucleotides read TGTGCCAGCAGTTTGACAGGGGACGGCTACACCTTC. Encoded protein: CASSLTGDGYTF.

The rearrangement links TRBV19 to TRBJ1-5; D remains ambiguous. The CDR3 is 15 amino acids. V shed 5 bases and J shed 2 bases, with 13 bases lying between them. CDR1 LNHDA and CDR2 SQIVND come from the germline V gene (reference sequence). The DNA of the CDR3 is TGTGCCAGTAGTTCGGGCCCGAGGGGCAATCAGCCCCAGCATTTT. Its protein product is CASSSGPRGNQPQHF.

V and J are TRBV27 and TRBJ2-4; D ambiguous. Germline V gene data show CDR1 as MNHEY and CDR2 as SMNVEV (reference sequence). This CDR3 region has 15 residues. The V and J ends lost 5 bases and 4 bases respectively, with 15 bases between them. The CDR3 region is CASSLNLARKNIQYF. The CDR3 region has the DNA TGTGCCAGCAGTCTTAATTTGGCCCGTAAAAACATTCAGTACTTC.

The chain employs TRBV5-6 and TRBJ2-6; no firm D call. This CDR3 is 13 amino acids long. Per germline, CDR1 SGHDT and CDR2 YYEEEE. V shed 5 bases and J shed 1 base, with 4 bases lying between them. DNA for the CDR3: TGTGCCAGCAGAGCGTCTGGGGCCAACGTCCTGACTTTC. Amino acids: CASRASGANVLTF.

This CDR3 is CASSLDSSNTGELFF. The CDR3 region has the DNA TGTGCCAGCAGCTTAGACAGTTCGAACACCGGGGAGCTGTTTTTT. The genes are TRBV5-4 and TRBJ2-2; TRBD1 is a possible D gene (5 bases). The CDR3 runs 15 residues. The V gene's germline CDR1 is SGHNT and CDR2 YYREEE (reference sequence). V was trimmed by 2 bases and J by 0 bases, leaving 8 bases between them.

The chain links TRBV29-1 to TRBJ2-5; 7 nucleotides align to TRBD2. The CDR3 covers 12 residues. Per the germline V gene, CDR1 is SQVTM and CDR2 is ANQGSEA. Trimming at V came to 8 bases and at J to 4 bases, leaving 7 bases not matched to a gene. The CDR3 is CSSWGGRETQYF. Written as DNA, the CDR3 is TGCAGCTCATGGGGGGGTCGAGAGACCCAGTACTTC.

This chain connects TRBV6-6 to TRBJ1-1, with unresolved D. Germline loops: CDR1 MNHNY, CDR2 SVGAGI (reference sequence). V lost 4 bases and J lost 0, with 6 bases in between. The CDR3 length is 13 residues. The CDR3 DNA reads TGTGCCAGCAGTTTGGCAGTGAACACTGAAGCTTTCTTT. Translation gives CASSLAVNTEAFF.